This passage covers 12 T cell receptor beta chains from one sample sequenced in a study of cytomegalovirus exposure and HLA in healthy donors. The PCR ran on 60 Vbeta and 13 Jbeta primers. Clones were sequenced by immunoSEQ multiplex PCR, and TCRdb holds only the in-frame ones, with some missing. The data show 50,000 or so clones, around 70% seen once. The sample was PBMCs. The receptor source for this set is a woman aged 45 to 65 in good health and CMV-seronegative.

The chain uses TRBV6-5 and TRBJ1-1, with 8 positions matching TRBD1. The junction had 12 bases not matched to a gene; V was cut back by 6 bases and J by 6 bases. CDR3 length equals 15 residues. Germline V gives CDR1 MNHEY, CDR2 SVGAGI. The CDR3 sequence is CASRVFPQGAAEAFF. In DNA, the CDR3 is TGTGCCAGCAGAGTGTTCCCCCAGGGGGCAGCTGAAGCTTTCTTT.

This clone was detected only once. The chain links TRBV28 to TRBJ1-5; maybe TRBD1 (6 bases). The V and J ends lost 3 bases and 7 bases respectively, with 19 bases between them. The CDR3 runs 16 residues. Germline assignment: CDR1 MDHEN and CDR2 SYDVKM. CDR3 sequence: CASSLGLRGQRQPQHF. The CDR3 bases are TGTGCCAGCAGTTTGGGGCTGCGGGGGCAAAGGCAGCCCCAGCATTTT. Together with reference TRBV28 and TRBJ1-5, the CDR3 gives the full variable domain: DVKVTQSSRYLVKRTGEKVFLECVQDMDHENMFWYRQDPGLGLRLIYFSYDVKMKEKGDIPEGYSVSREKKERFSLILESASTNQTSMYLCASSLGLRGQRQPQHFGDGTRLSIL.

The CDR3 is CASGLQGLAGGNEQFF. The CDR3, as DNA: TGTGCTAGTGGTTTGCAGGGACTAGCGGGGGGTAATGAGCAGTTCTTC. The rearrangement uses TRBV12-5 and TRBJ2-1; the match to TRBD2 covers 15 bases. This CDR3 is built from 16 residues. The ends lost 2 bases at V and 7 bases at J; junction bases unmatched: 3. Germline V gene lookup returns CDR1 LGHNT and CDR2 FRNRAP.

This clone was detected only once. The rearrangement joins TRBV29-1 to TRBJ2-7, with D perhaps TRBD2 (5 bases). The CDR3 covers 13 residues. Germline V gene lookup returns CDR1 SQVTM and CDR2 ANQGSEA. V was pared by 7 bases and J by 4 bases, with 17 bases between. Here the CDR3 DNA reads TGCAGCGCCGCTGACGCCACGGGATACGAGCAGTACTTC. Amino acid sequence: CSAADATGYEQYF.

This clone was detected a few times. The rearrangement uses TRBV7-8 and TRBJ1-2; maybe TRBD1 (5 bases). Between the trimmed V and J ends, which lost 5 bases and 6 bases, there was a span of 19 bases. Germline lookup yields CDR1 SGHVS and CDR2 FQNEAQ. The CDR3 has 15 amino acids. CDR3 sequence: CASSPRLGREDGYTF. For the CDR3, the DNA is TGTGCCAGCAGCCCCCGCTTGGGCAGGGAAGATGGCTACACCTTC.

The chain recombines TRBV19 with TRBJ1-5; D is unclear. Germline CDR1 LNHDA, CDR2 SQIVND (reference sequence). V was trimmed by 1 base and J by 1 base, leaving 5 bases between them. The CDR3 runs to 14 residues. The CDR3 DNA reads as TGTGCCAGTAGTATAGCGGGGAGCAATCAGCCCCAGCATTTT. It yields the protein CASSIAGSNQPQHF.

This clone occurred a few times. The chain is built from TRBV6-5 and TRBJ2-7; D perhaps matches TRBD2 (6 bases). CDR3 length: 14 residues. The ends were cut back, 2 bases at V and 8 bases at J, with 16 bases in the middle. Germline V gene lookup returns CDR1 MNHEY and CDR2 SVGAGI. CDR3 sequence: CASSYTSTSIQQYF. The CDR3, as DNA: TGTGCCAGCAGTTACACTAGCACGTCCATCCAGCAGTACTTC.

This clone was found a few times. This chain links TRBV4-3 with TRBJ1-4, with a weak D call TRBD1 (5 bases). The length of the CDR3 is 15 residues. Germline V gene data show CDR1 as LGHNA and CDR2 as YSLEER. Deletions cut 1 base from V and 8 bases from J, with 14 bases between. CDR3 amino acids: CASSQVSGRGEKLFF. DNA of the CDR3: TGCGCCAGCAGCCAAGTGTCCGGGCGGGGCGAAAAACTGTTTTTT.

The CDR3 coding sequence is TGCGCCAGCAGCTCCAGGAATCTTAACTCTGGAAACACCATATATTTT. It specifies CASSSRNLNSGNTIYF. The V call is TRBV5-1, the J call TRBJ1-3, with D hard to call. This CDR3 is built from 16 residues. V lost 3 bases to trimming and J lost 0 bases, with 13 bases between them. In germline, CDR1 is SGHRS, CDR2 YFSETQ.

The chain carries TRBV7-2 and TRBJ2-4, with unresolved D. V was pared by 1 base and J by 0 bases, with 4 bases between. Germline assignment: CDR1 SGHTA and CDR2 FQGNSA. The CDR3 consists of 14 residues. CDR3 in amino acids: CASSLGGAKNIQYF. The CDR3 bases are TGTGCCAGCAGCTTAGGAGGAGCCAAAAACATTCAGTACTTC.

The V call is TRBV28, the J call TRBJ1-4, with D uncertain. The V end was cut by 2 bases, the J end by 4 bases, with 2 bases between. Germline CDR1 and CDR2: MDHEN and SYDVKM. This CDR3 has 12 residues. The CDR3 DNA is TGTGCCAGCAGTTTACGTAATGAAAAACTGTTTTTT. This encodes CASSLRNEKLFF.

The CDR3 bases are TGTGCCAGCAGCTTGTGGGGGCCCTACGAGCAGTACTTC. This translates into CASSLWGPYEQYF. This sequence joins TRBV5-5 and TRBJ2-7; D is perhaps TRBD1 (6 bases). This CDR3 has 13 amino acids. Germline assignment: CDR1 SGHKS and CDR2 YYEKEE (reference sequence). V was shortened by 1 base and J by 2 bases, with 7 bases between the two germline ends.